This entry features one T cell receptor beta chain sequence. These data belong to a study of sequential checkpoint blockade in melanoma. Across the whole study: Arm A got nivolumab then ipilimumab; arm B the reverse, 1:1. Each arm's sequence ended with maintenance nivolumab.

The treatment is: randomized to nivolumab then ipilimumab (arm A) or the reverse (arm B). Profiling relied on immunoSEQ multiplex PCR, and the TCRdb table lists in-frame clones only, not all of them. In the table there are 10,000 or so clones, around 83% of which are singletons. This TCR was sampled from a human donor with melanoma. The sequencing here drew on CD8+ T cells sorted from blood (inferred from file names), taken from a patient given nivolumab and ipilimumab in sequence.

For the CDR3, the DNA is TGTGCCAGCAGTGAAACGGAGCCAGGGTTTATTGAGCCCCAGCATTTT. Protein product: CASSETEPGFIEPQHF. V gene TRBV6-1 combines with J gene TRBJ1-5; tentative D call: TRBD1 (5 bases). Germline V lookup: CDR1 MNHNS, CDR2 SASEGT. The length of the CDR3 is 16 residues. V was clipped by 2 bases and J by 8 bases, with 19 bases between them.